The clone carrying this T cell receptor beta chain was counted between two and nine times. The antigen remains undetermined. This entry comes from a study of T cells after yellow fever vaccination. Overall study results and limits: Within FACS-sorted repertoires, abundant clonotypes contaminating from the bulk population could be present. The CD4 compartment and the CD8 compartment contained a small share of clonotypes in common.

The V and J ends lost 0 bases and 2 bases respectively, with 10 bases between them. This CDR3 is built from 15 residues. The germline V gene encodes CDR1 ENHRY and CDR2 SYGVKD. One entry per CDR3 protein results from TCRdb running MiXCR on the 5' RACE reads. The sample holds about 510,000 distinct CDR3 sequences, just over 20% seen once. The rearrangement links TRBV10-3 to TRBJ2-5; no clear D gene. The sample consisted of PBMCs, taken 21 days after the first yellow fever vaccination. The TCR sequence derives from a man between 18 and 35 years old who received the YFV17D yellow fever vaccine. The CDR3 loop is CAISESGFSQETQYF. The DNA of the CDR3 is TGTGCCATCAGTGAGTCAGGTTTCTCGCAAGAGACCCAGTACTTC.